The 9 T cell receptor beta chains in this list originate from one sample, sequenced in a study of human T cells and chemical hapten exposure (dated by TCRdb to about 2021). Receptor amplification or capture employed RACE. TCRdb records NextSeq 500 as the sequencer. The raw public reads went through TCRdb reprocessing: fastp at Q25, MiXCR clone calling, in-frame beta chains kept. Under each unique CDR3 protein, matching rows form one entry showing the most common genes and DNA. The sample table shows roughly 45,000 distinct CDR3 sequences, and 9.3% are seen once. The top ten constitute roughly 4% of the sample. This specimen's time point label, per the study, means: patch test 1, 2 weeks after DPC sensitization. Interpreted using the paper, the treatment or condition label stands for: therapeutic diphenylcyclopropenone sensitization with weekly scalp DPC. Material: whole blood, obtained in connection with sensitization to the hapten diphenylcyclopropenone (DPC). The receptors were sampled from a woman aged 50 to 65 with alopecia areata. Some clones in this sample may be carry-over from other donors' samples.

This clonotype occurred many times. The rearrangement links TRBV27 to TRBJ1-2, with D possibly being TRBD1 (5 bases). Trimming cost V 0 bases and J 8 bases, with 13 bases left between them. Germline CDR1 is MNHEY and CDR2 is SMNVEV (reference sequence). This CDR3 spans 14 amino acids. CDR3 region: CASSLSPRVVGYTF. CDR3 nucleotide sequence: TGTGCCAGCAGTTTATCTCCCAGGGTGGTCGGCTACACCTTC.

In its sample, this clonotype was seen a few times. The chain links TRBV27 to TRBJ2-1; D uncertain. Germline V gives CDR1 MNHEY, CDR2 SMNVEV (reference sequence). Trimming took off 2 bases at V and 7 bases at J, with 9 bases between the two ends. This CDR3 comprises 13 residues. The CDR3 protein is CASSLNNGNEQFF. CDR3 nucleotide sequence: TGTGCCAGCAGTTTAAATAACGGAAATGAGCAGTTCTTC.

This clonotype was seen a handful of times. In DNA form, the CDR3 reads TGCAGTGGGACAGGCGGGGCAACTAATGAAAAACTGTTTTTT. This sequence encodes CSGTGGATNEKLFF. V and J are TRBV20-1 and TRBJ1-4; 7 positions agree with TRBD1. CDR1 DFQATT and CDR2 SNEGSKA come from the germline V gene (reference sequence). This CDR3 contains 14 residues. Trimming took 7 bases from V and 0 from J; bases not matched to a gene: 5.

This clonotype was detected many times. V is TRBV7-9 and J is TRBJ1-6; TRBD1 matches at 7 bases. V lost 3 bases and J lost 11; bases outside the gene matches: 7. The CDR3 is 14 residues long. The germline CDR1 and CDR2 sequences are SEHNR and FQNEAQ (reference sequence). In DNA form, the CDR3 reads TGTGCCAGCAGCTTGGAACAGGGGTGGACACCCCTCCACTTT. Amino acid sequence: CASSLEQGWTPLHF.

This clonotype was seen ten or more times. This chain links TRBV3-1 with TRBJ2-3; D gene ambiguous. Trimming left V 3 bases short and J 2 bases short, with 3 bases between. Germline V gives CDR1 LGHDT, CDR2 YNNKEL (reference sequence). The CDR3 has 12 amino acids. DNA for the CDR3: TGTGCCAGCAGCCATATCACAGATACGCAGTATTTT. Translating gives CASSHITDTQYF.

This clonotype was recorded a few times. CDR3 coding DNA: TGTGCCAGCAGCTTGCAAAGCCAACTAGCGGGACGTGCTGAGCAGTTCTTC. Its protein product is CASSLQSQLAGRAEQFF. The chain couples TRBV7-9 to TRBJ2-1; 10 bases match TRBD2. This CDR3 has 17 amino acids. Losses at the gene ends were 3 bases for V and 9 bases for J; bases not matched to a gene: 14. Germline CDR1 SEHNR, CDR2 FQNEAQ (reference sequence).

This clonotype was picked up many times. V usage is TRBV11-2 and J usage is TRBJ2-1; tentative D call: TRBD2 (6 bases). Trimming cost V 5 bases and J 3 bases, with 11 bases left between them. This CDR3 has 14 amino acids. Germline V gives CDR1 SGHAT, CDR2 FQNNGV. This chain's CDR3 is CASSPLRDYNEQFF. CDR3 nucleotide sequence: TGTGCCAGCAGCCCCCTGCGGGACTACAATGAGCAGTTCTTC.

This clonotype was detected ten times or more. V is TRBV7-9 and J is TRBJ2-3; TRBD1 matches 10 bases. V lost 2 bases to trimming and J lost 0 bases; unmatched junction nucleotides: 14. CDR3 size: 20 residues. CDR1 and CDR2 from the germline V gene are SEHNR and FQNEAQ (reference sequence). In DNA, the CDR3 is TGTGCCAGCAGCTTATCCACCCTACGTTCGGGACAGGGGAGCACAGATACGCAGTATTTT. Amino acids: CASSLSTLRSGQGSTDTQYF.

This clonotype has a count of ten or more. The chain carries TRBV18 and TRBJ2-1; D may be TRBD1 or TRBD2 (6 bases each). This CDR3 spans 14 amino acids. CDR1 and CDR2 (germline): KGHSH, LQKENI. V gave up 4 bases and J gave up 7 bases, with 14 bases separating them. The CDR3: CASSLSGGGNEQFF. CDR3 in DNA: TGTGCCAGCTCACTTAGCGGAGGGGGGAATGAGCAGTTCTTC.